The T cell receptor beta chain described here comes from a study of cytomegalovirus exposure and HLA in healthy donors. Study details: Among several hundred genotyped donors, about 85% fell in the Caucasian-associated ancestry cluster.

Study outcomes and limitations: Later, TCR association rates were found to vary by HLA locus, highest for DRB1 and lowest for HLA-C. By a later analysis, the bulk of CMV-associated TCR beta chains appeared HLA-restricted. Accurate HLA-A and HLA-B prediction from TCR beta sequences was reported for most subjects.

Notes on this clone: The antigen remains undetermined.

The PCR was carried out with 60 Vbeta primers and 13 Jbeta primers. Clones were sequenced by immunoSEQ multiplex PCR, and TCRdb holds only the in-frame ones, with some missing. The profile shows 150,000 to 200,000 clones, about 77% of them singletons. V lost 4 bases to trimming and J lost 5 bases; unmatched junction nucleotides: 7. CDR1 and CDR2 from the germline V gene are SGHTA and FQGTGA. The CDR3 length is 14 residues. V usage is TRBV7-3 and J usage is TRBJ1-1; TRBD1 agrees at 7 bases. The sample comprised PBMCs. This clonotype was obtained from a male donor in good health and CMV-seropositive. The CDR3 region is CASSSGAGGTEAFF. CDR3 nucleotide sequence: TGTGCCAGCAGCTCGGGGGCAGGGGGAACTGAAGCTTTCTTT.